Following are 18 T cell receptor beta chains from one sample sequenced in a study of CD8 T cells in Susac syndrome. Random hexamers served to reverse transcribe roughly 0.45 to 1 ug RNA. Each CDR3 protein gets one entry after TCRdb re-called the immunoSEQ multiplex PCR reads with MiXCR. This table holds about 290,000 distinct CDR3 sequences, roughly 90% found once. The specimen was CD8+ T cells from PBMCs. The receptors originated from a human donor with multiple sclerosis.

The chain is built from TRBV7-8 and TRBJ2-7; a weak D match, TRBD1 (5 bases). CDR3 size: 16 residues. Looked up from germline, CDR1 is SGHVS and CDR2 is FQNEAQ. Trimming pared 6 bases from V and 0 bases from J, leaving 18 bases between. CDR3: CASSQPAKDISYEQYF. In nucleotides, the CDR3 is TGTGCCAGCAGTCAACCAGCCAAGGACATCTCCTACGAGCAGTACTTC.

V and J are TRBV13 and TRBJ1-2, with D uncertain. The CDR3 consists of 14 residues. The V gene lost 2 bases and the J gene lost 2 bases, with 9 bases spanning the gap. Germline loops: CDR1 PRHDT, CDR2 FYEKMQ (reference sequence). CDR3 coding DNA: TGTGCCAGCAGCTTACGGTGGACGAACTATGGCTACACCTTC. It translates to CASSLRWTNYGYTF.

The V gene is TRBV7-2, the J gene TRBJ2-2; D call uncertain. Trimming left V 4 bases short and J 3 bases short, with 18 bases between. The CDR3 sequence is 17 residues long. CDR1 and CDR2 from the germline V gene are SGHTA and FQGNSA. The CDR3, as DNA: TGTGCCAGCAGCTCCCTTAGCTCCAAGGCACACACCGGGGAGCTGTTTTTT. Its protein is CASSSLSSKAHTGELFF. The complete variable domain, with remaining parts taken from reference TRBV7-2 and TRBJ2-2, reads GAGVSQSPSNKVTEKGKDVELRCDPISGHTALYWYRQSLGQGLEFLIYFQGNSAPDKSGLPSDRFSAERTGGSVSTLTIQRTQQEDSAVYLCASSSLSSKAHTGELFFGEGSRLTVL.

The gene calls are TRBV6-6 and TRBJ2-7, with TRBD2 matching 7 bases. V shed 7 bases and J 4 bases; nucleotides not matched to a gene: 7. CDR1 and CDR2 (germline): MNHNY, SVGAGI (reference sequence). The CDR3 has 13 amino acids. The CDR3 DNA reads TGTGCCAGCACTACTAGCGACCTGTACGAGCAGTACTTC. Amino acids: CASTTSDLYEQYF.

This chain connects TRBV5-6 to TRBJ2-3; tentative D call: TRBD1 (6 bases). V lost 4 bases and J 2 bases, leaving 11 bases between the germline ends. The CDR3 length is 14 residues. Germline values: CDR1 SGHDT, CDR2 YYEEEE. CDR3 region: CASSRDNNTDTQYF. CDR3 nucleotides: TGTGCCAGCAGCCGGGACAACAACACAGATACGCAGTATTTT.

This clonotype has more than one count but fewer than ten. This sequence joins TRBV4-3 and TRBJ2-7; the D is unclear. This CDR3 has 16 residues. The V and J ends lost 0 bases and 0 bases respectively, with 12 bases between them. CDR1 and CDR2 from the germline V gene are LGHNA and YSLEER. The CDR3 sequence is CASSQEAFWNSYEQYF. The CDR3 DNA is TGCGCCAGCAGCCAAGAGGCCTTTTGGAACTCCTACGAGCAGTACTTC.

This clonotype was detected only once. The chain has TRBV10-3 and TRBJ1-1; no firm D call. The CDR3 length is 14 residues. V was clipped by 0 bases and J by 5 bases, with 10 bases between them. From germline, CDR1 is ENHRY and CDR2 SYGVKD. CDR3 in amino acids: CAISESNLRTEAFF. DNA of the CDR3: TGTGCCATCAGTGAGTCGAACCTCCGGACTGAAGCTTTCTTT.

V and J are TRBV24-1 and TRBJ2-7; a weak D match, TRBD2 (5 bases). Germline V lookup: CDR1 KGHDR, CDR2 SFDVKD. The V gene lost 4 bases and the J gene lost 2 bases, with 17 bases spanning the gap. The CDR3 totals 16 residues. CDR3 DNA sequence: TGTGCCACCAGTGACCCCACCCCTTCGGGGACCTACGAGCAGTACTTC. It encodes CATSDPTPSGTYEQYF.

This chain uses TRBV6-1 with TRBJ2-7, with D perhaps being TRBD1 or TRBD2 (5 bases each). Trimming left V 4 bases short and J 0 bases short, with 13 bases between. Per germline, CDR1 MNHNS and CDR2 SASEGT. This CDR3 has 15 amino acids. The CDR3 protein is CASSVEGSSSYEQYF. The CDR3 coding sequence is TGTGCCAGCAGTGTCGAGGGGTCGAGCTCCTACGAGCAGTACTTC.

CDR3 DNA sequence: TGTGCCAGCAGCCCGGTCGTCACCGGGGAGCTGTTTTTT. Protein product: CASSPVVTGELFF. This chain uses TRBV14 with TRBJ2-2; no clear D. Germline CDR1 and CDR2: SGHDN and FVKESK. This CDR3 is 13 amino acids long. With 4 bases removed from V and 4 bases from J, the gap between germline ends came to 7 bases.

V and J are TRBV6-4 and TRBJ2-7, with TRBD2 matching over 10 bases. The CDR3 contains 15 residues. Germline CDR1 and CDR2: MRHNA and SNTAGT. With 7 bases clipped from V and 3 bases from J, the junction kept 9 bases outside the gene matches. CDR3: CASKTGTSVHYEQYF. CDR3 nucleotides: TGTGCCAGCAAAACCGGGACTAGCGTTCACTACGAGCAGTACTTC.

This clonotype was found once. The chain joins TRBV4-3 to TRBJ2-7; no clear D. This CDR3 spans 13 amino acids. Germline V gives CDR1 LGHNA, CDR2 YSLEER. Deletions cut 2 bases from V and 2 bases from J, with 7 bases between. The CDR3, as DNA: TGCGCCAGCAGCCAATGGGTAGCCTACGAGCAGTACTTC. Translating it yields CASSQWVAYEQYF.

The genes are TRBV6-5 and TRBJ2-3; D may be TRBD2 (6 bases). Germline assignment: CDR1 MNHEY and CDR2 SVGAGI. The CDR3 runs 15 residues. Trimming pared 2 bases from V and 3 bases from J, leaving 12 bases between. The CDR3: CASSYAGRGTDTQYF. CDR3 in DNA: TGTGCCAGCAGTTACGCCGGGAGAGGAACAGATACGCAGTATTTT.

This clonotype occurred a few times. This chain connects TRBV13 to TRBJ2-3; TRBD2 matches at 14 bases. The length of the CDR3 is 16 residues. Germline V gene lookup returns CDR1 PRHDT and CDR2 FYEKMQ (reference sequence). Trimming cost V 4 bases and J 5 bases; bases outside gene matches: 5. The CDR3 DNA follows: TGTGCCAGCAGCTCGGGACTAGCGGGAGCTATAGATACGCAGTATTTT. It specifies CASSSGLAGAIDTQYF. The entire variable domain, with the rest obtained from reference TRBV13 and TRBJ2-3, is as follows: AAGVIQSPRHLIKEKRETATLKCYPIPRHDTVYWYQQGPGQDPQFLISFYEKMQSDKGSIPDRFSAQQFSDYHSELNMSSLELGDSALYFCASSSGLAGAIDTQYFGPGTRLTVL.

The genes are TRBV7-8 and TRBJ2-1, with 7 bases identical to TRBD2. Germline values: CDR1 SGHVS, CDR2 FQNEAQ. This CDR3 has 15 residues. Trimming cost V 7 bases and J 4 bases; bases outside gene matches: 10. This CDR3 is CASTLLSGTYNEQFF. The CDR3 region has the DNA TGTGCCAGCACATTACTGAGCGGGACTTACAATGAGCAGTTCTTC.

This chain connects TRBV6-2 or TRBV6-3 to TRBJ1-5, with D possibly matching TRBD1 (5 bases). Deletions cut 6 bases from V and 5 bases from J, with 17 bases between. Per the germline V gene, CDR1 is MNHEY and CDR2 is SVGEGT. This CDR3 is built from 15 residues. CDR3 in DNA: TGTGCCAGCAGCCCATTGGTAGGGGAATATCAGCCCCAGCATTTT. Translating gives CASSPLVGEYQPQHF.

The J gene is TRBJ2-7, the V gene TRBV6-5, with TRBD1 as a possible D gene (5 bases). Germline loops: CDR1 MNHEY, CDR2 SVGAGI. The V end lost 2 bases, the J end lost 4 bases, and 9 bases lay between the germline ends. The CDR3 runs 13 residues. The CDR3 DNA is TGTGCCAGCAGTTACACGGACACTTACGAGCAGTACTTC. It is translated as CASSYTDTYEQYF.

The gene calls are TRBV27 and TRBJ1-2; D gene unclear. V gave up 6 bases and J gave up 4 bases, with 15 bases separating them. CDR3 length: 14 residues. Germline V gene sequence: CDR1 MNHEY, CDR2 SMNVEV (reference sequence). CDR3 DNA sequence: TGTGCCAGCAGCGCCACAGAAGGGTTCTATGGCTACACCTTC. Translated, it gives CASSATEGFYGYTF.